The clone carrying this T cell receptor (beta chain) was observed a handful of times. As yet, its antigen is unknown. From the RT-PCR reads, TCRdb called clonotypes with MiXCR, one entry per CDR3 protein. The top ten clones hold approximately 6.5% of a sample with 650,000 to 800,000 distinct CDR3 sequences, approximately 15% of them seen once. This entry belongs to a study of response to subunit inactivated influenza vaccine. Study outcomes and limitations: It was suggested by the authors that few new T cells are recruited by each seasonal influenza vaccination.

The CDR3 loop spans 15 amino acids. J lost 5 bases, V lost 6 bases, and 10 bases had no gene match. CDR1 and CDR2 from the germline V gene are DFQATT and SNEGSKA (reference sequence). V usage is TRBV20-1 and J usage is TRBJ2-5; 12 nucleotides line up with TRBD2. The sequencing used PBMCs from blood, collected 14 to 15 days before vaccination. This clonotype was obtained from a middle-aged man who received an inactivated influenza vaccine. As DNA, the CDR3 is TGCAGTGCGAACCCTAGCGGGGGGGCCCATGAGACCCAGTACTTC. Protein: CSANPSGGAHETQYF.